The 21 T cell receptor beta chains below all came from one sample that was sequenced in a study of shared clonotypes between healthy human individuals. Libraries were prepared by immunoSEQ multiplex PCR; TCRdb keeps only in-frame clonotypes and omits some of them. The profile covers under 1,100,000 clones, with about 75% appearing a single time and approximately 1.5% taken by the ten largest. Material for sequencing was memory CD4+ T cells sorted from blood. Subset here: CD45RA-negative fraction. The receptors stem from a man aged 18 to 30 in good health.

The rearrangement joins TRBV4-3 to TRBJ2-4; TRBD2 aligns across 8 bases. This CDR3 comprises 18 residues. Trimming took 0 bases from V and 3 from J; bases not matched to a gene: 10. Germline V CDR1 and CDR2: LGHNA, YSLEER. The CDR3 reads CASSQDQFASGGKNIQYF. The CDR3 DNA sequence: TGCGCCAGCAGCCAAGATCAGTTTGCGAGCGGGGGCAAAAACATTCAGTACTTC.

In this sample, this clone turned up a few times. DNA for the CDR3: TGCGCCAGCAGTGAGCCCGGGACCCATGGCTACACCTTC. This gives the protein CASSEPGTHGYTF. V usage is TRBV10-2 and J usage is TRBJ1-2; possibly TRBD1 for D (5 bases). Germline V gives CDR1 WSHSY, CDR2 SAAADI. The CDR3 has 13 amino acids. Trimming removed 2 bases at V and 6 bases at J, with 10 bases between.

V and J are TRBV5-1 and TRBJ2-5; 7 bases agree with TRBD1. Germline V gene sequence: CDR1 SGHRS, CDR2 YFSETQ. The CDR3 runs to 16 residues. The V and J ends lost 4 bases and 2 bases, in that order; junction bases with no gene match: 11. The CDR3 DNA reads TGCGCCAGCAGCCCTCAGGGGGTCAGCCGACAAGAGACCCAGTACTTC. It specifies CASSPQGVSRQETQYF.

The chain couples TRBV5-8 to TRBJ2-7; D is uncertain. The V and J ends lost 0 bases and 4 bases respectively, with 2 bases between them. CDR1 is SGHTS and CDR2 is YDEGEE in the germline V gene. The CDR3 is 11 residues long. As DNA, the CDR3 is TGTGCCAGCAGCTTGGTGTACGAGCAGTACTTC. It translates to CASSLVYEQYF.

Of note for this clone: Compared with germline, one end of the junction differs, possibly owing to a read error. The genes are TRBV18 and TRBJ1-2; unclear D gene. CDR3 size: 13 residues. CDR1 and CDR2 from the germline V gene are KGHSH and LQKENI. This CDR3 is CASSPLSPGLQFF. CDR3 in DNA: TGTGCCAGCTCACCATTATCTCCCGGGCTCCAATTTTTC.

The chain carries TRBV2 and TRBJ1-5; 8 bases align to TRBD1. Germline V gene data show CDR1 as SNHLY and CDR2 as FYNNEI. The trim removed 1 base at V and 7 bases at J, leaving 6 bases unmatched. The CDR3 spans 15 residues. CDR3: CASSEGGTGRQPQHF. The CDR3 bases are TGTGCCAGCAGTGAAGGGGGGACAGGAAGGCAGCCCCAGCATTTT.

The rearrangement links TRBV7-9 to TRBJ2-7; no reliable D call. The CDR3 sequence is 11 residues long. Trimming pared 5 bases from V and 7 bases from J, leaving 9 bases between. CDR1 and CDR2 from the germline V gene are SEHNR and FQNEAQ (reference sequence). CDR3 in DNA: TGTGCCAGCAGCCCGTTAAGGGAGCAGTACTTC. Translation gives CASSPLREQYF.

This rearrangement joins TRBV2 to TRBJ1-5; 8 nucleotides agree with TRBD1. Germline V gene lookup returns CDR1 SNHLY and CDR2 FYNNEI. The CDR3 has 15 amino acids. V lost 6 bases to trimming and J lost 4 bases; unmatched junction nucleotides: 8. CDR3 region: CASSSGQGGNQPQHF. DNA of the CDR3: TGTGCCAGCAGCAGTGGACAGGGAGGTAATCAGCCCCAGCATTTT. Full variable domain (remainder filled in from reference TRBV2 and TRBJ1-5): EPEVTQTPSHQVTQMGQEVILRCVPISNHLYFYWYRQILGQKVEFLVSFYNNEISEKSEIFDDQFSVERPDGSNFTLKIRSTKLEDSAMYFCASSSGQGGNQPQHFGDGTRLSIL.

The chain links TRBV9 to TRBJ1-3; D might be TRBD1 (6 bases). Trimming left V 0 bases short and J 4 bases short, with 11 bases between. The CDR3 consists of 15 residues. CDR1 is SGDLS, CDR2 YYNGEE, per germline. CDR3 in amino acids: CASSVANRDGNTIYF. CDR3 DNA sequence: TGTGCCAGCAGCGTAGCTAACAGGGACGGAAACACCATATATTTT. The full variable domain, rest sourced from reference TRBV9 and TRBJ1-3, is DSGVTQTPKHLITATGQRVTLRCSPRSGDLSVYWYQQSLDQGLQFLIQYYNGEERAKGNILERFSAQQFPDLHSELNLSSLELGDSALYFCASSVANRDGNTIYFGEGSWLTVV.

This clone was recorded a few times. CDR3 nucleotide sequence: TGTGCTAGTGGTTTGGACGCGTTAAGTGGTTCACCCCTCCACTTT. Its translation is CASGLDALSGSPLHF. V gene TRBV12-5 combines with J gene TRBJ1-6, with unresolved D. V was clipped by 1 base and J by 9 bases, with 13 bases between them. There are 15 residues in the CDR3. CDR1 is LGHNT, CDR2 FRNRAP, per germline. Full variable domain (remainder filled in from reference TRBV12-5 and TRBJ1-6): DARVTQTPRHKVTEMGQEVTMRCQPILGHNTVFWYRQTMMQGLELLAYFRNRAPLDDSGMPKDRFSAEMPDATLATLKIQPSEPRDSAVYFCASGLDALSGSPLHFGNGTRLTVT.

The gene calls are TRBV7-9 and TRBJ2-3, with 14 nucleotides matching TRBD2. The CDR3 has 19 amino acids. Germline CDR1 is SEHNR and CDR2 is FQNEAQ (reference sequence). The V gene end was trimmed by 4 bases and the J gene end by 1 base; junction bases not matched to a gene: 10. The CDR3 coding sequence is TGTGCCAGCAGCTATCGGACTAGCGGGGGGCTAGACCGCACAGATACGCAGTATTTT. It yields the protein CASSYRTSGGLDRTDTQYF. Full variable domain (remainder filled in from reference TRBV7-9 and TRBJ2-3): DTGVSQNPRHKITKRGQNVTFRCDPISEHNRLYWYRQTLGQGPEFLTYFQNEAQLEKSRLLSDRFSAERPKGSFSTLEIQRTEQGDSAMYLCASSYRTSGGLDRTDTQYFGPGTRLTVL.

The CDR3 region is CASSDSPGNQPQHF. In DNA, the CDR3 is TGTGCCAGCAGTGACTCCCCCGGGAATCAGCCCCAGCATTTT. The J gene is TRBJ1-5, the V gene TRBV6-4; D is unresolved. Trimming removed 0 bases from V and 4 bases from J, with 7 bases in between. The CDR3 consists of 14 residues. Germline V gene data show CDR1 as MRHNA and CDR2 as SNTAGT.

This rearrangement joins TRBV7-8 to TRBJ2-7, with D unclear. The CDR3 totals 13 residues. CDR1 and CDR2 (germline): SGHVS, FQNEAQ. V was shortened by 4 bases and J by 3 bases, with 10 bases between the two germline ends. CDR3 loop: CASSSSLGYEQYF. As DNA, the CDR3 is TGTGCCAGCAGCTCGTCGCTCGGCTACGAGCAGTACTTC.

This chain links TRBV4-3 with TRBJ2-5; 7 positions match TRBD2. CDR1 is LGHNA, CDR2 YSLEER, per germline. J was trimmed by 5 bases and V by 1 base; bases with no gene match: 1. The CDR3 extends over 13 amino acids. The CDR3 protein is CASSQARGETQYF. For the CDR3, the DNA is TGCGCCAGCAGCCAAGCGCGGGGGGAGACCCAGTACTTC.

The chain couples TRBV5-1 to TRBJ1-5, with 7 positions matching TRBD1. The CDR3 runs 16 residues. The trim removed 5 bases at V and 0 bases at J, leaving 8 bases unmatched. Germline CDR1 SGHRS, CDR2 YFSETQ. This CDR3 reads CASSPGQNNSNQPQHF. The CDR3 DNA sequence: TGCGCCAGCAGTCCGGGACAGAACAATAGCAATCAGCCCCAGCATTTT.

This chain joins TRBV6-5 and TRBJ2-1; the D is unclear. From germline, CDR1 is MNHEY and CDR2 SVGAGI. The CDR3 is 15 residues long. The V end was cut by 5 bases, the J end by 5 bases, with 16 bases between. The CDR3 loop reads CASSPHRSGNNEQFF. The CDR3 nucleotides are TGTGCCAGCAGTCCTCACCGTTCGGGTAACAATGAGCAGTTCTTC.

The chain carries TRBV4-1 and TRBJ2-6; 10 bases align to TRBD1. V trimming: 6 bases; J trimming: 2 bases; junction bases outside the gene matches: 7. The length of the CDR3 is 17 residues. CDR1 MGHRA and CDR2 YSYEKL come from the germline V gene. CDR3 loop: CASSLTGTGAGANVLTF. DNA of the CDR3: TGCGCCAGCAGTCTGACCGGGACAGGGGCTGGGGCCAACGTCCTGACTTTC.

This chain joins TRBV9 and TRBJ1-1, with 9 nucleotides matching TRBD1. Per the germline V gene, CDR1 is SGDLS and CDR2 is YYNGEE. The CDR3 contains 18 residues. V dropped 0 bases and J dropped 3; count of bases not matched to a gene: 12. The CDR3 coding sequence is TGTGCCAGCAGCGTAGAAGCTTATGGGACAGGGAGTCACACTGAAGCTTTCTTT. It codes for CASSVEAYGTGSHTEAFF.

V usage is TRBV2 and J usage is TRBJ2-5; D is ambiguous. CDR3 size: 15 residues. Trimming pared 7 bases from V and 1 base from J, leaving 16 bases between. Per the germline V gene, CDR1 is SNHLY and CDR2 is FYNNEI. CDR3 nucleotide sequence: TGTGCCAGCATCTATTCTGGCGACCTCCAAGAGACCCAGTACTTC. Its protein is CASIYSGDLQETQYF.

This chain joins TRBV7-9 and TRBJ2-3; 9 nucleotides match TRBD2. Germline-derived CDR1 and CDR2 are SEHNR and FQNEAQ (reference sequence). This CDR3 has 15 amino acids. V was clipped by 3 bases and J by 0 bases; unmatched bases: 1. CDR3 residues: CASSFTSGSTDTQYF. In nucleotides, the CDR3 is TGTGCCAGCAGCTTCACTAGCGGGAGCACAGATACGCAGTATTTT.

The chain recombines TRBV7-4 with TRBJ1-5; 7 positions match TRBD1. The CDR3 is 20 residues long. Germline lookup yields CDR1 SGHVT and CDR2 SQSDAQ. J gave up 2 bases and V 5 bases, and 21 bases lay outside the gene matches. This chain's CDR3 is CASSVAQVLETGWRNQPQHF. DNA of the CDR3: TGTGCCAGCAGCGTTGCACAAGTTCTAGAGACAGGGTGGCGCAATCAGCCCCAGCATTTT. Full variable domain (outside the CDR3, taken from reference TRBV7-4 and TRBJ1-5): GAGVSQSPRYKVAKRGRDVALRCDSISGHVTLYWYRQTLGQGSEVLTYSQSDAQRDKSGRPSGRFSAERPERSVSTLKIQRTEQGDSAVYLCASSVAQVLETGWRNQPQHFGDGTRLSIL.